The 28 T cell receptor beta chains below were found in one sample sequenced in a study of Graves' ophthalmopathy and Graves' hyperthyroidism. The study amplified TCR beta CDR3 regions using RNA transcripts. HTBI-primed RT-PCR formed the first round, and a multiplex PCR formed the second. TCRdb reprocessed the multiplex PCR reads with MiXCR, giving one entry per CDR3 protein. In the table there are hundreds of thousands of distinct CDR3 sequences, 21% of which are singletons. Sequencing was done on a sample of peripheral blood. The receptors here all came from a woman under 30 with stable Graves' hyperthyroidism.

There are many counts of this clonotype. J is TRBJ1-5 and V is TRBV6-1; D remains ambiguous. Germline V gives CDR1 MNHNS, CDR2 SASEGT. V lost 6 bases, J lost 7 bases, and 13 bases lay in between. This CDR3 is built from 13 residues. DNA of the CDR3: TGTGCCAGCAGGGGCTGGGATTACCAGCCCCAGCATTTT. This encodes CASRGWDYQPQHF.

This clonotype was observed a few times. This may stem from a read error, because a much larger clone lies one nucleotide away. The rearrangement uses TRBV12-3 or TRBV12-4 and TRBJ2-5; 10 nucleotides match TRBD1. J was trimmed by 11 bases and V by 6 bases; bases with no gene match: 15. The CDR3 totals 15 residues. CDR3 DNA sequence: TGTGCCAGCAGCGCGGACAGGGGGGTCTACAATGAGCAGTACTTC. As protein: CASSADRGVYNEQYF.

This clonotype has a count of ten or more. The CDR3: CASEGAGYEQYF. DNA for the CDR3: TGTGCCAGTGAGGGGGCAGGATACGAGCAGTACTTC. The gene calls are TRBV28 and TRBJ2-7; 7 bases are a match to TRBD1. V lost 9 bases to trimming and J lost 4 bases; unmatched junction nucleotides: 6. From germline, CDR1 is MDHEN and CDR2 SYDVKM. The CDR3 is 12 amino acids.

This clonotype was recorded many times. This chain uses TRBV27 with TRBJ2-2, with a tentative D call TRBD1 (5 bases). CDR1 MNHEY and CDR2 SMNVEV come from the germline V gene (reference sequence). CDR3 length: 15 residues. The germline V and J ends were trimmed by 3 bases and 4 bases, with 12 bases remaining between them. CDR3 in amino acids: CASSFGQGFTGELFF. The DNA of the CDR3 is TGTGCCAGCAGTTTTGGGCAGGGCTTCACCGGGGAGCTGTTTTTT.

With respect to this clonotype: This CDR3 fails to terminate in the conserved phenylalanine or tryptophan, so it likely reflects a read error. This chain uses TRBV18 with TRBJ1-2; no clear D. In germline, CDR1 is KGHSH, CDR2 LQKENI. The CDR3 runs 13 residues. Trimming took 2 bases from V and 2 from J, leaving 6 bases between them. This CDR3 is CASSPGQNYGYTV. In DNA form, the CDR3 reads TGTGCCAGCTCACCAGGGCAGAACTATGGCTACACCGTC.

This clonotype was recorded at least ten times. The chain links TRBV24-1 to TRBJ2-7, with D hard to call. V shed 8 bases and J shed 2 bases, with 18 bases lying between them. The CDR3 runs 15 residues. Germline CDR1 reads KGHDR; CDR2 reads SFDVKD. The CDR3 DNA follows: TGTGCCACCAAGTTCGCGGTCGACCCAGCCTACGAGCAGTACTTC. This gives the protein CATKFAVDPAYEQYF.

This clonotype was detected a few times. This chain connects TRBV10-2 to TRBJ1-5; unclear D gene. The ends were cut back, 0 bases at V and 3 bases at J, with 6 bases in the middle. This CDR3 is 14 amino acids long. Per germline, CDR1 WSHSY and CDR2 SAAADI. The CDR3 region is CASSESQFNQPQHF. The CDR3 DNA reads TGCGCCAGCAGTGAGTCTCAGTTCAATCAGCCCCAGCATTTT.

This clonotype was counted ten times or more. J is TRBJ1-1 and V is TRBV30; the match to TRBD1 covers 7 bases. Germline-derived CDR1 and CDR2 are GTSNPN and SVGIG (reference sequence). V lost 5 bases and J lost 6; bases outside the gene matches: 21. This CDR3 has 17 residues. The CDR3 sequence is CAWHHTGVAVLRPEAFF. The CDR3 DNA sequence: TGTGCCTGGCACCACACAGGGGTGGCGGTACTTCGCCCTGAAGCTTTCTTT.

This clonotype was found many times. The CDR3 DNA reads as TGTGCCAGCAGCCAAGATTTGCGGCAGCCCCAGCATTTT. The encoded protein is CASSQDLRQPQHF. V gene TRBV3-1 combines with J gene TRBJ1-5; D uncertain. V was cut by 0 bases and J by 7 bases, with 7 bases left in between. The CDR3 consists of 13 residues. The V gene's germline CDR1 is LGHDT and CDR2 YNNKEL (reference sequence).

This clonotype occurred a few times. This chain joins TRBV12-3 or TRBV12-4 and TRBJ2-7; 14 nucleotides match TRBD2. The junction had 2 bases not matched to a gene; V was cut back by 1 base and J by 0 bases. The CDR3 has 17 residues. The CDR3 spells CASSLVGLAGGSYEQYF. The CDR3 coding sequence is TGTGCCAGCAGTTTAGTAGGACTAGCGGGGGGCTCCTACGAGCAGTACTTC.

This clonotype was counted at least ten times. The genes are TRBV5-1 and TRBJ1-2; D remains ambiguous. Trimming cost V 5 bases and J 4 bases, with 15 bases left between them. The germline gives CDR1 SGHRS, CDR2 YFSETQ. The CDR3 contains 14 residues. Here the CDR3 reads CASRAGAGGYGYTF. The CDR3 nucleotides are TGCGCCAGCAGGGCGGGAGCCGGAGGCTATGGCTACACCTTC.

Only a few counts were recorded for this clonotype. At one boundary the junction diverges from the germline segment, which might be a read error. The chain uses TRBV6-1 and TRBJ1-1; weak D call: TRBD1 (5 bases). The germline gives CDR1 MNHNS, CDR2 SASEGT. The CDR3 consists of 14 residues. Here the CDR3 reads CASRRPGLNTEAFF. The CDR3 bases are TGTGCCAGCAGACGACCGGGACTGAACACCGAAGCTTTCTTT.

The chain employs TRBV6-5 and TRBJ1-3; D gene unclear. Germline V gene data show CDR1 as MNHEY and CDR2 as SVGAGI. Trimming shortened V by 2 bases and J by 2 bases, and 13 bases separated the two germline ends. The length of the CDR3 is 16 residues. CDR3: CASSYAFSEAGNTIYF. In nucleotides, the CDR3 is TGTGCCAGCAGTTACGCTTTCAGCGAGGCTGGAAACACCATATATTTT.

This clonotype was seen many times. The gene calls are TRBV5-6 and TRBJ1-5; TRBD1 might be the D (6 bases). Trimming took off 1 base at V and 3 bases at J, with 8 bases between the two ends. The germline V gene has CDR1 SGHDT and CDR2 YYEEEE. The CDR3 length is 14 residues. The CDR3 protein is CASSLTGINQPQHF. The CDR3 DNA reads as TGTGCCAGCAGCTTGACAGGGATCAATCAGCCCCAGCATTTT. The full variable domain, its missing parts supplied by reference TRBV5-6 and TRBJ1-5, is DAGVTQSPTHLIKTRGQQVTLRCSPKSGHDTVSWYQQALGQGPQFIFQYYEEEERQRGNFPDRFSGHQFPNYSSELNVNALLLGDSALYLCASSLTGINQPQHFGDGTRLSIL.

This clonotype was counted many times. CDR3 protein: CASRKGLYEQYF. CDR3 bases: TGTGCCAGCAGAAAGGGACTTTACGAGCAGTACTTC. The chain couples TRBV12-3 or TRBV12-4 to TRBJ2-7; D is possibly TRBD2 (6 bases). Trimming took 6 bases from V and 4 from J, leaving 10 bases between them. This CDR3 is 12 amino acids long.

This chain links TRBV12-3 or TRBV12-4 with TRBJ2-7; D is unresolved. The CDR3 loop spans 14 amino acids. The V gene lost 3 bases and the J gene lost 2 bases, with 11 bases spanning the gap. CDR3 in DNA: TGTGCCAGCAGTTTTGCTTGGGAACCCTACGAGCAGTACTTC. It codes for CASSFAWEPYEQYF.

This clonotype was found many times. The V and J genes are TRBV12-3 or TRBV12-4 and TRBJ2-2, with no clear D. The CDR3 has 12 residues. The V and J ends lost 7 bases and 7 bases respectively, with 10 bases between them. CDR3 nucleotide sequence: TGTGCCAGCATCATTTCCTTCGGGGAGCTGTTTTTT. Protein sequence: CASIISFGELFF.

This clonotype was counted many times. CDR3 amino acids: CASSSSGQGPGETQYF. The CDR3 DNA reads as TGTGCCAGCAGCTCTTCGGGACAGGGTCCGGGCGAGACCCAGTACTTC. The chain combines TRBV7-8 with TRBJ2-5; 9 bases are a match to TRBD1. Germline trimming cut 4 bases from V and 5 bases from J; bases unmatched to any gene: 11. The CDR3 consists of 16 residues. Germline V gene lookup returns CDR1 SGHVS and CDR2 FQNEAQ.

This clonotype was counted at least ten times. This chain joins TRBV20-1 and TRBJ2-7; D may be TRBD2 (5 bases). The CDR3 runs to 12 residues. Germline-derived CDR1 and CDR2 are DFQATT and SNEGSKA (reference sequence). V lost 0 bases to trimming and J lost 6 bases, with 9 bases between them. CDR3 sequence: CSARDGEREQYF. The DNA for the CDR3 is TGCAGTGCTAGAGACGGGGAACGCGAGCAGTACTTC.

This clonotype has at least ten counts. The chain carries TRBV6-5 and TRBJ2-6, with D unclear. The CDR3 has 15 residues. The V and J ends lost 3 bases and 4 bases respectively, with 10 bases between them. Germline lookup yields CDR1 MNHEY and CDR2 SVGAGI. The CDR3 nucleotides read TGTGCCAGCAGTTATTTAGGCGCGGGGGCCAACGTCCTGACTTTC. This gives the protein CASSYLGAGANVLTF.

At least ten counts were recorded for this clonotype. The chain uses TRBV10-1 and TRBJ1-5; TRBD1 matches 9 bases. The CDR3 has 21 residues. Looked up from germline, CDR1 is WNHNN and CDR2 is SYGVQD (reference sequence). The trim removed 8 bases at V and 0 bases at J, leaving 23 bases unmatched. CDR3 amino acids: CASQATRRLWDRDYSNQPQHF. CDR3 DNA sequence: TGCGCCAGCCAGGCGACCCGAAGGCTATGGGACAGGGATTATAGCAATCAGCCCCAGCATTTT.

The sample holds many counts of this clonotype. This rearrangement joins TRBV12-3 or TRBV12-4 to TRBJ2-7; 10 bases line up with TRBD1. J was trimmed by 6 bases and V by 6 bases; bases with no gene match: 5. This CDR3 is built from 13 residues. CDR3 DNA: TGTGCCAGCAGCTGGGACAGGGGCCCCGAGCAGTACTTC. Translating gives CASSWDRGPEQYF.

This clonotype was detected a few times. J is TRBJ2-7 and V is TRBV12-3 or TRBV12-4, with unresolved D. V lost 2 bases and J 3 bases, leaving 8 bases between the germline ends. The CDR3 contains 13 residues. For the CDR3, the DNA is TGTGCCAGCAGTTTAAACGCAGACTACGAGCAGTACTTC. Translation gives CASSLNADYEQYF.

This clonotype was seen many times. The V gene is TRBV7-2, the J gene TRBJ1-2; 8 positions match TRBD1. This CDR3 region has 15 residues. Per the germline V gene, CDR1 is SGHTA and CDR2 is FQGNSA. The V and J ends lost 5 bases and 8 bases, in that order; junction bases with no gene match: 13. The CDR3 region has the DNA TGTGCCAGCAGCCCAGGGGGCAGGGCTGAGGGCGGCTACACCTTC. Translation: CASSPGGRAEGGYTF.

As for this clonotype: The germline gene is not matched at one end of the junction; a read error may be the cause. V gene TRBV12-3 or TRBV12-4 combines with J gene TRBJ1-1, with D hard to call. This CDR3 spans 13 amino acids. CDR3 sequence reads: CASRLGLESEAFF. CDR3 in DNA: TGTGCCAGCAGGTTAGGGCTGGAGTCTGAAGCTTTCTTT.

This clonotype was seen repeatedly, ten times or more. This chain connects TRBV7-4 to TRBJ2-7; D tentatively reads TRBD1 or TRBD2 (5 bases each). V was pared by 5 bases and J by 3 bases, with 8 bases between. From germline, CDR1 is SGHVT and CDR2 SQSDAQ. The CDR3 is made up of 12 amino acids. The CDR3 DNA reads TGTGCCAGCAGCGAGGGGCGCTACGAGCAGTACTTC. Amino acids: CASSEGRYEQYF.

This clonotype was seen ten or more times. The chain links TRBV6-1 to TRBJ2-5, with 7 bases lining up with TRBD1. The CDR3 spans 15 residues. Germline CDR1 is MNHNS and CDR2 is SASEGT. Trimming cost V 5 bases and J 2 bases; bases outside gene matches: 8. The CDR3 DNA reads as TGTGCCAGCAGTCAAAACAGGGGTGGGCAAGAGACCCAGTACTTC. Translated: CASSQNRGGQETQYF.

In this sample, this clonotype turned up many times. This chain links TRBV30 with TRBJ1-2; weak D call: TRBD1 (6 bases). The CDR3 runs 14 residues. Trimming shortened V by 2 bases and J by 7 bases, and 17 bases separated the two germline ends. Germline CDR1 reads GTSNPN; CDR2 reads SVGIG (reference sequence). The CDR3 is CAWSPIDGTTGYTF. The CDR3 nucleotides are TGTGCCTGGAGTCCTATCGACGGGACAACTGGCTACACCTTC.